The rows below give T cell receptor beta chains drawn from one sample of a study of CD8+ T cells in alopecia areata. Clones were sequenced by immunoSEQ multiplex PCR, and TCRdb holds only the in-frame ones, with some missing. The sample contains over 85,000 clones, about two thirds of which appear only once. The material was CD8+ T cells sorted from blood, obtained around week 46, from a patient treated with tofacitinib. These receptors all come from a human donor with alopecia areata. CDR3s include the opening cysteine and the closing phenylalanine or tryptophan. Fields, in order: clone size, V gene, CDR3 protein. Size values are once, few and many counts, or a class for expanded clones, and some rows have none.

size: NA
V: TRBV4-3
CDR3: CASSVSLPGQPNTEAFF

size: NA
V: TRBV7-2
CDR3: CASSSPGTGVTEAFF

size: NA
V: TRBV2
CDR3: CASTTGGGTDTQYF

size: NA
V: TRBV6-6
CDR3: CASSYLAAQAGELFF

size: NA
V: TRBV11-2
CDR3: CASSHRFYEQYF

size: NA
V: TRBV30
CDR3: CAWRVGWQSNTEAFF

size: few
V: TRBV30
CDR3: CAWSFGQNYEQYF

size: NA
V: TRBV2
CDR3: CASIPGLAGESSYEQYF

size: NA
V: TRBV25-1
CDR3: CASSGAREQFF

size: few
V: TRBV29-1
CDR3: CSVEESGGFGEKLFF

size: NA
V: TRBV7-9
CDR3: CASSLVLLAEDQETQYF

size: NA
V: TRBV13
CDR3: CASSLGTGGYNEQFF

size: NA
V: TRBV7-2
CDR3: CASSEGQSTEAFF

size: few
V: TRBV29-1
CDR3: CSPVPGQGSDEQFF

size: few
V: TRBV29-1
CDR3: CSVELAGETGELFF

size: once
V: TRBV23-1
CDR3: CASRRDRASYNEQFF

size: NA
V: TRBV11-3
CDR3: CASSSVTGGEGTGELFF